The entry below describes one TCR beta chain. The sample originates from a study of preoperative IRX-2 immunotherapy in early breast cancer. This CDR3 has 14 residues. The germline V and J ends were trimmed by 0 bases and 3 bases, with 7 bases remaining between them. The germline CDR1 and CDR2 sequences are MNHNS and SASEGT. TCRdb keeps only in-frame clones here, not all; method: immunoSEQ multiplex PCR. The sample yields 25,000 to 30,000 clones, around 89% seen once. Indicated treatment: preoperative locoregional IRX-2 cytokine immunotherapy. This phase Ib study tested locoregional IRX-2 cytokine immunotherapy given before surgery.

The chain links TRBV6-1 to TRBJ2-3; tentative D call: TRBD1 (5 bases). This sample was obtained from a patient treated with IRX-2 immunotherapy. This receptor was identified in a human donor with breast cancer. The CDR3, as DNA: TGTGCCAGCAGTGAAGCCCCAGGGACAGATACGCAGTATTTT. Translated, it gives CASSEAPGTDTQYF.